This record covers a single TCR beta chain. CDR1 is MDHEN, CDR2 SYDVKM, per germline. The junction had 8 bases not matched to a gene; V was cut back by 4 bases and J by 0 bases. CDR3 length equals 18 residues. This table comes from immunoSEQ multiplex PCR, and its TCRdb copy is limited to in-frame clones, with some not included. This table holds 20,000 to 25,000 clones, 78% found once. This entry comes from a study of T cells in tumors after PD-1 blockade. The sequence derives from a human donor with basal cell carcinoma. The sequences come from PBMCs, collected before anti-PD-1 treatment. The chain couples TRBV28 to TRBJ2-6; 8 bases align to TRBD1. Here the CDR3 reads CASSSPGQASSGANVLTF. The CDR3 DNA sequence: TGTGCCAGCAGTTCCCCGGGACAGGCGAGCTCTGGGGCCAACGTCCTGACTTTC.